These 26 T cell receptor beta chains originate from one sample sequenced in a study of Ad26.COV2.S vaccination and SARS-CoV-2 variants. Treatment noted: approximately 18 received Ad26.COV2.S at low or high dose, single or two shots; roughly five received placebo; per-sample allocation not given. The study sampled participants on day 63 after the first vaccine or placebo injection. Measured with immunoSEQ multiplex PCR; TCRdb has only the in-frame clones, and not every one. This table has about 350,000 clones, 88% appearing once. The source was peripheral blood, collected in a trial of Ad26.COV2.S vaccine versus placebo. These TCRs come from a person between 18 and 65 years old who received the Ad26.COV2.S COVID-19 vaccine or a placebo.

The V gene is TRBV28, the J gene TRBJ1-6; 7 bases line up with TRBD1. Trimming cost V 5 bases and J 14 bases; bases outside gene matches: 9. The CDR3 covers 13 residues. Looked up from germline, CDR1 is MDHEN and CDR2 is SYDVKM. The CDR3 region is CASSPLRQGTLHF. In DNA, the CDR3 is TGTGCCAGCAGTCCTCTTAGACAGGGCACCCTCCACTTT.

This chain connects TRBV6-5 to TRBJ1-5; D not certain. The V and J ends lost 5 bases and 12 bases respectively, with 17 bases between them. CDR3 length equals 13 residues. The germline V gene encodes CDR1 MNHEY and CDR2 SVGAGI. CDR3 residues: CASSPDASRIQHF. The CDR3 DNA follows: TGTGCCAGCAGTCCCGACGCTTCTCGGATCCAGCATTTT.

The chain recombines TRBV3-1 (or the pseudogene TRBV3-2) with TRBJ2-5; 14 bases line up with TRBD2. This CDR3 has 16 amino acids. Trimming at V came to 5 bases and at J to 4 bases, leaving 6 bases not matched to a gene. Germline CDR1 and CDR2: LGHDT and YNNKEL (reference sequence). The CDR3 coding sequence is TGTGCCAGCAGCGTAGGGACTAGCGGGGGTCTAGAGACCCAGTACTTC. The encoded protein is CASSVGTSGGLETQYF.

The chain recombines TRBV10-3 with TRBJ1-3; a weak D match, TRBD1 (6 bases). Trimming pared 7 bases from V and 2 bases from J, leaving 15 bases between. Germline CDR1 ENHRY, CDR2 SYGVKD. The CDR3 runs to 15 residues. Here the CDR3 reads CAIMGASAAGNTIYF. CDR3 DNA sequence: TGTGCCATCATGGGGGCTTCCGCGGCTGGAAACACCATATATTTT.

A single count supports this clone. The chain combines TRBV5-4 with TRBJ2-2; no firm D call. The V and J ends lost 0 bases and 6 bases respectively, with 6 bases between them. The germline V gene has CDR1 SGHNT and CDR2 YYREEE (reference sequence). CDR3 size: 13 residues. The CDR3 sequence is CASSLVPAGELFF. The CDR3 DNA is TGTGCCAGCAGCTTGGTACCGGCCGGGGAGCTGTTTTTT.

This rearrangement joins TRBV5-1 to TRBJ2-1, with 8 nucleotides matching TRBD2. Trimming at V came to 0 bases and at J to 3 bases, leaving 5 bases not matched to a gene. Looked up from germline, CDR1 is SGHRS and CDR2 is YFSETQ. The CDR3 is 16 amino acids. In DNA form, the CDR3 reads TGCGCCAGCAGCTTGGGGGCGCGGGGGGTCTACAATGAGCAGTTCTTC. Protein: CASSLGARGVYNEQFF.

The rearrangement uses TRBV15 and TRBJ1-4, with 9 bases identical to TRBD1. Trimming cost V 6 bases and J 7 bases; bases outside gene matches: 12. The CDR3 runs to 16 residues. Germline CDR1 is LNHNV and CDR2 is YYDKDF (reference sequence). The CDR3 DNA reads TGTGCCACCAGTAGATATACAGGGGGCGGTGGTGAAAAACTGTTTTTT. Translation gives CATSRYTGGGGEKLFF.

V gene TRBV7-2 combines with J gene TRBJ1-2; D is ambiguous. Trimming removed 5 bases from V and 0 bases from J, with 16 bases in between. CDR3 length: 16 residues. The germline V gene has CDR1 SGHTA and CDR2 FQGNSA. DNA for the CDR3: TGTGCCAGCAGCCCTCCGCCGGGCAGATCTAACTATGGCTACACCTTC. Translation gives CASSPPPGRSNYGYTF.

The V call is TRBV10-3, the J call TRBJ2-3, with 10 nucleotides matching TRBD2. The CDR3 sequence is 16 residues long. Germline values: CDR1 ENHRY, CDR2 SYGVKD. Trimming at V came to 6 bases and at J to 2 bases, leaving 8 bases not matched to a gene. The DNA of the CDR3 is TGTGCCATCAGGGCCTCTAGCGGGAGTAACACAGATACGCAGTATTTT. The encoded protein is CAIRASSGSNTDTQYF.

The chain links TRBV19 to TRBJ2-1; 13 nucleotides align to TRBD2. Germline V CDR1 and CDR2: LNHDA, SQIVND (reference sequence). The V and J ends lost 4 bases and 0 bases, in that order; junction bases with no gene match: 6. The CDR3 is made up of 18 amino acids. The CDR3 reads CASSRLAGGQSSYNEQFF. The CDR3 DNA reads as TGTGCCAGTAGTAGACTAGCGGGAGGTCAGAGCTCCTACAATGAGCAGTTCTTC.

This chain links TRBV5-4 with TRBJ2-2; tentative D call: TRBD1 (5 bases). The CDR3 contains 13 residues. The V end lost 7 bases, the J end lost 2 bases, and 9 bases lay between the germline ends. Germline loops: CDR1 SGHNT, CDR2 YYREEE (reference sequence). As DNA, the CDR3 is TGTGCCAGCCAACAGGCAAACACCGGGGAGCTGTTTTTT. This codes for CASQQANTGELFF. The entire variable domain, with the rest obtained from reference TRBV5-4 and TRBJ2-2, is as follows: ETGVTQSPTHLIKTRGQQVTLRCSSQSGHNTVSWYQQALGQGPQFIFQYYREEENGRGNFPPRFSGLQFPNYSSELNVNALELDDSALYLCASQQANTGELFFGEGSRLTVL.

The rearrangement joins TRBV25-1 to TRBJ2-3; perhaps TRBD1 as D (5 bases). Trimming stripped 1 base from V and 6 bases from J, with 14 bases between. CDR3 length equals 15 residues. The germline V gene encodes CDR1 MGHDK and CDR2 SYGVNS. The CDR3 nucleotides read TGTGCCAGCAGTGAATGGGGCATTGTTTCTGATACGCAGTATTTT. Translation gives CASSEWGIVSDTQYF.

A few counts support this clone. CDR3: CASSLSIGVYEQYF. The CDR3 region has the DNA TGTGCCAGCAGTTTATCGATTGGGGTCTACGAGCAGTACTTC. The J gene is TRBJ2-7, the V gene TRBV27; D ambiguous. The CDR3 length is 14 residues. V was clipped by 0 bases and J by 3 bases, with 9 bases between them. CDR1 is MNHEY, CDR2 SMNVEV, per germline (reference sequence).

The V call is TRBV4-1, the J call TRBJ1-5; D perhaps matches TRBD1 (5 bases). There are 15 residues in the CDR3. The V and J ends lost 0 bases and 6 bases respectively, with 12 bases between them. The germline CDR1 and CDR2 sequences are MGHRA and YSYEKL. CDR3 in DNA: TGCGCCAGCAGCCAAGATGGGGGAGGGATTCAGCCCCAGCATTTT. Its translation: CASSQDGGGIQPQHF.

The chain uses TRBV19 and TRBJ1-6; 7 bases map to TRBD1. The germline V gene has CDR1 LNHDA and CDR2 SQIVND (reference sequence). V was pared by 6 bases and J by 8 bases, with 7 bases of the junction left unmatched. CDR3 length equals 14 residues. In nucleotides, the CDR3 is TGTGCCAGTAGACAGGGGCTATCAGATTCACCCCTCCACTTT. Its translation is CASRQGLSDSPLHF.

This clone was seen a few times. The V gene is TRBV6-1, the J gene TRBJ1-2; 9 nucleotides align to TRBD1. This CDR3 spans 16 amino acids. Germline V gene lookup returns CDR1 MNHNS and CDR2 SASEGT. The V gene end was trimmed by 4 bases and the J gene end by 3 bases; junction bases not matched to a gene: 9. CDR3 residues: CASSAQGTGFDYGYTF. DNA for the CDR3: TGTGCCAGCAGTGCCCAAGGGACAGGGTTTGACTATGGCTACACCTTC.

The chain links TRBV5-4 to TRBJ1-6, with 9 bases that match TRBD1. V was pared by 5 bases and J by 10 bases, with 13 bases of the junction left unmatched. The CDR3 covers 16 residues. Germline CDR1 and CDR2: SGHNT and YYREEE (reference sequence). CDR3 protein: CASSHAGDRVRSPLHF. The CDR3 DNA sequence: TGTGCCAGCAGTCACGCAGGGGACAGGGTTCGGTCACCCCTCCACTTT.

This clone has a single count. The chain uses TRBV6-4 and TRBJ2-2; D is ambiguous. The CDR3 spans 13 residues. Germline V CDR1 and CDR2: MRHNA, SNTAGT. The V end lost 2 bases, the J end lost 2 bases, and 3 bases lay between the germline ends. The CDR3 spells CASSDKNTGELFF. As DNA, the CDR3 is TGTGCCAGCAGTGACAAAAACACCGGGGAGCTGTTTTTT.

The chain couples TRBV18 to TRBJ1-1, with unresolved D. CDR1 and CDR2 from the germline V gene are KGHSH and LQKENI. Trimming took 0 bases from V and 1 from J, leaving 6 bases between them. This CDR3 contains 14 residues. The DNA for the CDR3 is TGTGCCAGCTCACCACCGCGACAGAACACTGAAGCTTTCTTT. Its translation: CASSPPRQNTEAFF.

The chain joins TRBV5-5 to TRBJ2-5; D gene ambiguous. Between the trimmed V and J ends, which lost 4 bases and 5 bases, there was a span of 15 bases. Looked up from germline, CDR1 is SGHKS and CDR2 is YYEKEE (reference sequence). This CDR3 comprises 14 residues. This CDR3 reads CASSPGPLEETQYF. As DNA, the CDR3 is TGTGCCAGCAGCCCAGGACCGCTGGAGGAGACCCAGTACTTC.

V gene TRBV10-3 combines with J gene TRBJ1-4; D unresolved. Germline V gene lookup returns CDR1 ENHRY and CDR2 SYGVKD. V shed 4 bases and J shed 0 bases, with 12 bases lying between them. The CDR3 covers 16 residues. CDR3 amino acids: CAISVATPATNEKLFF. The CDR3 bases are TGTGCCATCAGTGTCGCGACGCCCGCAACTAATGAAAAACTGTTTTTT.

This clone turned up a few times. CDR3 DNA: TGCGCCAGCAGCTTGGTTTCGACAGGGAACATCTATAATTCACCCCTCCACTTT. This sequence encodes CASSLVSTGNIYNSPLHF. The chain links TRBV5-1 to TRBJ1-6, with TRBD1 matching over 7 bases. Germline V gene data show CDR1 as SGHRS and CDR2 as YFSETQ. Germline trimming cut 0 bases from V and 3 bases from J; bases unmatched to any gene: 9. The CDR3 totals 18 residues. Based on the CDR3 plus reference TRBV5-1 and TRBJ1-6, the full variable domain is KAGVTQTPRYLIKTRGQQVTLSCSPISGHRSVSWYQQTPGQGLQFLFEYFSETQRNKGNFPGRFSGRQFSNSRSEMNVSTLELGDSALYLCASSLVSTGNIYNSPLHFGNGTRLTVT.

The sample holds a few counts of this clone. The chain uses TRBV7-2 and TRBJ1-6; the match to TRBD1 covers 9 bases. CDR3 length: 16 residues. V lost 5 bases, J lost 7 bases, and 9 bases stayed unmatched. Germline V gene lookup returns CDR1 SGHTA and CDR2 FQGNSA. The DNA for the CDR3 is TGTGCCAGCAGCCGTACTTCCGGGACAGGGAATTCACCCCTCCACTTT. This gives the protein CASSRTSGTGNSPLHF. Variable domain in full (rest from reference TRBV7-2 and TRBJ1-6): GAGVSQSPSNKVTEKGKDVELRCDPISGHTALYWYRQSLGQGLEFLIYFQGNSAPDKSGLPSDRFSAERTGGSVSTLTIQRTQQEDSAVYLCASSRTSGTGNSPLHFGNGTRLTVT.

This chain connects TRBV4-3 to TRBJ2-1, with 8 bases that match TRBD2. The CDR3 loop spans 14 amino acids. CDR1 is LGHNA, CDR2 YSLEER, per germline. Germline trimming cut 3 bases from V and 8 bases from J; bases unmatched to any gene: 6. The CDR3 DNA reads TGCGCCAGCAGCCAGAGCGGGAGTTGGTATGAGCAGTTCTTC. It encodes CASSQSGSWYEQFF.

This clone occurred once. V gene TRBV10-3 combines with J gene TRBJ2-3; TRBD1 is a possible D gene (6 bases). The germline V and J ends were trimmed by 7 bases and 4 bases, with 15 bases remaining between them. This CDR3 contains 14 residues. Looked up from germline, CDR1 is ENHRY and CDR2 is SYGVKD. CDR3 coding DNA: TGTGCCATCACGAACAGGGATGTATCAGATACGCAGTATTTT. This gives the protein CAITNRDVSDTQYF.

The rearrangement joins TRBV5-1 to TRBJ1-2, with D possibly TRBD1 on 6 matching bases. This CDR3 contains 15 residues. The V end lost 0 bases, the J end lost 6 bases, and 15 bases lay between the germline ends. Germline V gene lookup returns CDR1 SGHRS and CDR2 YFSETQ. Written as DNA, the CDR3 is TGCGCCAGCAGCTTGGTTCGGCCAGGGGTGGATGGCTACACCTTC. Protein sequence: CASSLVRPGVDGYTF.